This T cell receptor (beta chain) originates from a study of cytomegalovirus exposure and HLA in healthy donors. For the study at large: As released early, the data held some 80 million unique TCRs from HLA-typed donors.

Primers: 60 Vbeta forward and 13 Jbeta reverse. Authors' data handling: Unique TCR beta chains numbered about 79 million in a later analysis, with around 11 million shared. The assay was immunoSEQ multiplex PCR, and TCRdb's table has in-frame clones only and misses some. V and J calls plus clone size are reproduced from that table; the DNA served to infer D and trimming. The table shows approximately 130,000 clones, with about 80% occurring only once. After removal of 6 bases from V and 7 bases from J, the junction contained 13 bases not matched to a gene. Germline V gene data show CDR1 as MNHEY and CDR2 as SMNVEV (reference sequence). The CDR3 is 17 residues long. To note about this clone: What it recognizes is unknown.

Study-wide results and caveats: A few CMV-associated chains were confirmed in vitro to be specific for CMV antigens.

The clonotype was recovered from a man aged 45-60 years in good health and CMV-seronegative. The material sequenced was PBMCs. The chain joins TRBV27 to TRBJ1-6, with 9 bases aligning to TRBD1. CDR3 in amino acids: CASRRTGTGPPNSPLHF. CDR3 in DNA: TGTGCCAGCAGGAGGACCGGGACAGGGCCCCCAAATTCACCCCTCCACTTT.